The clone carrying this T cell receptor beta chain has a single count. This entry comes from a study of OX40 agonist ivuxolimab in advanced cancers. Study-wide context: Age averaged about 60 years (range roughly 20 to 90), and just over 80% were male.

Per the germline V gene, CDR1 is SGHNT and CDR2 is YENEEA. Trimming cost V 4 bases and J 7 bases, with 13 bases left between them. This CDR3 is built from 14 residues. This table comes from immunoSEQ multiplex PCR, and its TCRdb copy is limited to in-frame clones, with some not included. The sample has about 100,000 clones; around 90% are singletons. The input for sequencing was CD4+ or CD8+ T cells sorted from blood, taken in a trial of the OX40 agonist ivuxolimab. This chain connects TRBV11-3 to TRBJ2-2; D call uncertain. This receptor was taken from an adult with an advanced solid tumor such as melanoma, head and neck, liver or kidney cancer. In nucleotides, the CDR3 is TGTGCCAGCAGCTCGCCTGAGATAAGCGGGGAGCTGTTTTTT. This encodes CASSSPEISGELFF.